The rows below give T cell receptor beta chains drawn from one sample of a study of shared clonotypes between healthy human individuals. Assay: immunoSEQ multiplex PCR; the TCRdb copy retains only in-frame clones and omits some. The sample yields 780,000 or so clones, 55% to 80% seen once. The source material was memory CD4+ T cells sorted from blood. The receptors shown here come from a woman in her 30s in good health. CDR3s include the opening cysteine and the closing phenylalanine or tryptophan. The D gene is left open where the match is weak. Expanded clones get a size class; other rows say once, few or many, or leave the size out.

j_call d_call v_call clone_size cdr3_nt cdr3_aa
TRBJ1-1 - TRBV19 - TGTGCCAGTAGTATTAACAGGGAGAACACTGAAGCTTTCTTT CASSINRENTEAFF
TRBJ2-6 - TRBV18 - TGTGCCAGCTCACCGGACTCATCTGGGGCCAACGTCCTGACTTTC CASSPDSSGANVLTF
TRBJ2-7 TRBD2 TRBV6-1 few TGTGCCAGCAGTTGGGGACTAGCGGGAGGCTACGAGCAGTACTTC CASSWGLAGGYEQYF
TRBJ2-7 TRBD2 TRBV27 - TGTGCCAGCAGTCAAACTAGCGGGGTGCCCTACGAGCAGTACTTC CASSQTSGVPYEQYF
TRBJ1-1 TRBD1 TRBV11-3 many TGTGCCAGCAGCTTATCGGGACAGGGAAACACTGAAGCTTTCTTT CASSLSGQGNTEAFF
TRBJ2-3 - TRBV5-1 few TGCGCCAGCAGCCCCAGACCTACCCCGGATACGCAGTATTTT CASSPRPTPDTQYF
TRBJ2-3 - TRBV9 - TGTGCCAGCAGCGTAGGAGCGGAGAGGGTGTCAGATACGCAGTATTTT CASSVGAERVSDTQYF
TRBJ1-5 - TRBV4-1 - TGCGCCAGCGCATACATCGCGAAGCAGCCCCAGCATTTT CASAYIAKQPQHF
TRBJ2-7 TRBD2 TRBV4-2 - TGTGCCAGCAGCCAGGATACCCCGGGACTAGCGGGAAACTACGAGCAGTACTTC CASSQDTPGLAGNYEQYF
TRBJ1-2 TRBD1 TRBV10-3 once TGTGCCATCATGAATGGACAGGGATATGGCTACACCTTC CAIMNGQGYGYTF
TRBJ1-4 - TRBV5-6 - TGTGCCAGCAGCTTGCTAGGGCCGGATGAAAAACTGTTTTTT CASSLLGPDEKLFF
TRBJ1-1 - TRBV5-1 few TGCGCCAGCAGCCTGGGCGGGGGGCGAGCTGAAGCTTTCTTT CASSLGGGRAEAFF
TRBJ2-7 - TRBV20-1 - TGCAGTGCTAGCGGGGCCTACGAGCAGTACTTC CSASGAYEQYF
TRBJ2-1 - TRBV2 - TGTGCCAGTAAAGGGGTAGGCGAATACAATGAGCAGTTCTTC CASKGVGEYNEQFF
TRBJ2-5 TRBD2 TRBV28 - TGTGCCAGCAGTCCCACACTAGCGGGAGTCGGAGAGACCCAGTACTTC CASSPTLAGVGETQYF
TRBJ1-1 - TRBV2 - TGTGCCAGCAGTGAGTCGGGGGAGAACACTGAAGCTTTCTTT CASSESGENTEAFF
TRBJ1-2 - TRBV30 - TGTGCCTGGAGTAACCTCTTCGGCTACACCTTC CAWSNLFGYTF
TRBJ2-1 TRBD2 TRBV5-1 few TGCGCCAGCAGCCGAGGGACTAGCAATGAGCAGTTCTTC CASSRGTSNEQFF
TRBJ1-4 - TRBV11-2 medium-sized TGTGCCAGCAGCGAGACAGGTTTACAACTGTTTTTT CASSETGLQLFF
TRBJ1-2 - TRBV18 once TGTGCCAGCTCACCGCCTCAGGTGGTGGGCTATGGCTACACCTTC CASSPPQVVGYGYTF
TRBJ2-2 - TRBV2 - TGTGCCAGCAGTGCACGACACACGAACACCGGGGAGCTGTTTTTT CASSARHTNTGELFF
TRBJ2-5 TRBD1 TRBV7-9 - TGTGCCAGCAGCTCGGGACAGGGGAGAGAGACCCAGTACTTC CASSSGQGRETQYF
TRBJ1-1 TRBD1 TRBV5-1 - TGCGCCAGCCTCTCGGGACAGGGAGGCACTGAAGCTTTCTTT CASLSGQGGTEAFF
TRBJ1-3 TRBD1 TRBV13 - TGTGCCAGCAGCTCCCGAGACAGGGCAGGAAACACCATATATTTT CASSSRDRAGNTIYF
TRBJ2-7 - TRBV29-1 - TGCAGCGTCGACATCTCCTACGAGCAGTACTTC CSVDISYEQYF
TRBJ1-1 - TRBV7-9 - TGTGCCAGCAGCGCAGTGACAGAAGCTTTCTTT CASSAVTEAFF
TRBJ2-5 - TRBV11-2 - TGTGCCAGCAGCTCTGGAGTGGAACAAGAGACCCAGTACTTC CASSSGVEQETQYF
TRBJ1-5 TRBD1 TRBV28 - TGTGCCAGCAGCGTGCCCACAGGGGGCGGACAGCCCCAGCATTTT CASSVPTGGGQPQHF
TRBJ1-4 TRBD1 TRBV19 few TGTGCCAGTACCCAGACAGGGACTAATGAAAAACTGTTTTTT CASTQTGTNEKLFF
TRBJ2-1 TRBD1 TRBV19 - TGTGCCAGTAGCGGGACAGGGGGATCCGGAATGGCGCAGTTCTTC CASSGTGGSGMAQFF
TRBJ2-7 TRBD1 TRBV4-2 - TGTGCCAGCAGCCCGGGACAGGGCGCCTACGAGCAGTACTTC CASSPGQGAYEQYF
TRBJ1-2 - TRBV10-1 few TGCGCCAGCAGTTCAGGGGTTGGCTATGGCTACACCTTC CASSSGVGYGYTF
TRBJ2-5 - TRBV6-5 - TGTGCCAGCAGTTCGACGGCGGAAGAGACCCAGTACTTC CASSSTAEETQYF
TRBJ2-1 - TRBV2 - TGTGCCAGCACCCTTGTGGGCTATGAGCAGTTCTTC CASTLVGYEQFF
TRBJ2-2 TRBD1 TRBV2 few TGTGCCAGCAAAGGGACAGAGGCCGGGGAGCTGTTTTTT CASKGTEAGELFF
TRBJ1-5 - TRBV6-6 - TGTGCCAGCGGCAGCATTAATCAGCCCCAGCATTTT CASGSINQPQHF
TRBJ2-1 - TRBV25-1 - TGTGCCACCACAGACGGGGTAAATAATGAGCAGTTCTTC CATTDGVNNEQFF
TRBJ2-2 - TRBV5-1 few TGCGCCAGCAGCCTGGGGGGCGAGACCGGGGAGCTGTTTTTT CASSLGGETGELFF
TRBJ2-7 - TRBV10-3 - TGTGCCATCGGGGACTACGAGCAGTACTTC CAIGDYEQYF
TRBJ1-5 - TRBV30 few TGTGCCTGGAGCGGGACTTCGCGGGGTCAGCCCCAGCATTTT CAWSGTSRGQPQHF
TRBJ1-5 TRBD1 TRBV5-1 once TGCGCCAGCAGCTTGTCCGGGACAGATCAGCCCCAGCATTTT CASSLSGTDQPQHF
TRBJ2-1 TRBD2 TRBV28 once TGTGCCAGCAGTGGCGGGGGGCTGACGGGATCCTACAATGAGCAGTTCTTC CASSGGGLTGSYNEQFF
TRBJ1-4 - TRBV11-1 - TGTGCCAGCAGCTTCGGTTCGGTTCCTAATGAAAAACTGTTTTTT CASSFGSVPNEKLFF
TRBJ2-7 - TRBV28 once TGTGCCAGCAGTTTGCAGAGTCCCGGCGAGCAGTACTTC CASSLQSPGEQYF
TRBJ2-2 - TRBV7-9 - TGTGCCAGCAGCGGACCTAGTGGGGGGCTGAACACCGGGGAGCTGTTTTTT CASSGPSGGLNTGELFF
TRBJ2-7 TRBD2 TRBV18 - TGTGCCAGCTCACCACCGGGACTAGCGGGAGTTGAGCAGTACTTC CASSPPGLAGVEQYF